The 15 T cell receptor beta chains reported below all come from one sample, sequenced in a study of yellow fever vaccine responses in identical twins. TCRdb re-analysed the RT-PCR reads in MiXCR, keeping a single row per CDR3 protein. In the table there are around 15,000 distinct CDR3 sequences, 80% to 85% of which are singletons. Source: T cells from blood (PBMCs), unsorted or a sorted subset (not recorded which), taken before or after yellow fever vaccination (not recorded which). The origin of the receptors is a young woman who received the yellow fever vaccine.

The V call is TRBV11-2, the J call TRBJ2-7; 12 nucleotides line up with TRBD2. The germline V gene encodes CDR1 SGHAT and CDR2 FQNNGV. This CDR3 region has 16 residues. Trimming cost V 3 bases and J 4 bases; bases outside gene matches: 7. This CDR3 reads CASSFVTSGGTYEQYF. Written as DNA, the CDR3 is TGTGCCAGCAGCTTCGTGACTAGCGGGGGCACTTACGAGCAGTACTTC.

The chain joins TRBV6-5 to TRBJ2-1; D call uncertain. This CDR3 has 12 residues. Trimming stripped 0 bases from V and 9 bases from J, with 6 bases between. Germline V CDR1 and CDR2: MNHEY, SVGAGI. CDR3 coding DNA: TGTGCCAGCAGTTACTCGGCCTCTGAGCAGTTCTTC. Translation gives CASSYSASEQFF.

The chain recombines TRBV11-2 with TRBJ2-2, with D perhaps TRBD1 (6 bases). This CDR3 has 15 residues. Trimming took off 6 bases at V and 1 base at J, with 12 bases between the two ends. Germline lookup yields CDR1 SGHAT and CDR2 FQNNGV. As DNA, the CDR3 is TGTGCCAGCAGTTCACGAGGGGGGAACACCGGGGAGCTGTTTTTT. It encodes CASSSRGGNTGELFF.

This chain joins TRBV20-1 and TRBJ2-3; D is possibly TRBD1 or TRBD2 (5 bases each). CDR3 size: 14 residues. Germline loops: CDR1 DFQATT, CDR2 SNEGSKA (reference sequence). Trimming cost V 0 bases and J 9 bases, with 16 bases left between them. CDR3 in amino acids: CSARDRDRITTQYF. As DNA, the CDR3 is TGCAGTGCTAGAGACCGGGACCGCATTACAACGCAGTATTTT.

Only one count was recorded for this clonotype. The chain links TRBV4-3 to TRBJ2-7, with 8 bases identical to TRBD2. J was trimmed by 3 bases and V by 2 bases; bases with no gene match: 6. Germline CDR1 and CDR2: LGHNA and YSLEER. The CDR3 contains 15 residues. The CDR3 nucleotides are TGCGCCAGCAGCCAACGAAGCGGGAGCGGCTACGAGCAGTACTTC. Protein product: CASSQRSGSGYEQYF.

This rearrangement joins TRBV6-2 or TRBV6-3 to TRBJ1-5, with a possible D match to TRBD1 (6 bases). Germline V gene sequence: CDR1 MNHEY, CDR2 SVGEGT. The length of the CDR3 is 15 residues. Deletions cut 0 bases from V and 6 bases from J, with 12 bases between. CDR3 sequence (DNA): TGTGCCAGCAGTTACTCCGGGACAAGACCTCAGCCCCAGCATTTT. Its protein is CASSYSGTRPQPQHF.

The V and J genes are TRBV11-2 and TRBJ1-1, with D possibly being TRBD1 (6 bases). This CDR3 has 15 amino acids. The V gene lost 5 bases and the J gene lost 4 bases, with 17 bases spanning the gap. Germline V lookup: CDR1 SGHAT, CDR2 FQNNGV. As DNA, the CDR3 is TGTGCCAGCAGCCCCCGCGAGGGGGGGGGCACTGAAGCTTTCTTT. Residues: CASSPREGGGTEAFF.

Only one count was recorded for this clonotype. The chain employs TRBV18 and TRBJ2-1; 8 positions agree with TRBD2. Germline V gene data show CDR1 as KGHSH and CDR2 as LQKENI. V was pared by 3 bases and J by 5 bases, with 6 bases of the junction left unmatched. There are 15 residues in the CDR3. CDR3: CASSPTGGPNNEQFF. The DNA for the CDR3 is TGTGCCAGCTCACCGACGGGGGGGCCGAACAATGAGCAGTTCTTC.

This clonotype was seen more than once but under ten times. The chain couples TRBV13 to TRBJ2-1; D perhaps matches TRBD1 (6 bases). This CDR3 is 12 amino acids long. Germline-derived CDR1 and CDR2 are PRHDT and FYEKMQ (reference sequence). V lost 1 base and J lost 8, with 6 bases in between. In nucleotides, the CDR3 is TGTGCCAGCAGCTTAGAGGGGGATGAGCAGTTCTTC. Its protein product is CASSLEGDEQFF.

The rearrangement uses TRBV18 and TRBJ2-1, with TRBD1 identical over 10 bases. The CDR3 is made up of 15 amino acids. With 3 bases clipped from V and 4 bases from J, the junction kept 3 bases outside the gene matches. Germline loops: CDR1 KGHSH, CDR2 LQKENI. CDR3 DNA: TGTGCCAGCTCACCGACAGGGGGCCCTTACAATGAGCAGTTCTTC. It yields the protein CASSPTGGPYNEQFF.

This chain links TRBV20-1 with TRBJ1-5, with D uncertain. The CDR3 has 13 residues. Germline values: CDR1 DFQATT, CDR2 SNEGSKA (reference sequence). V was pared by 0 bases and J by 5 bases, with 8 bases between. As DNA, the CDR3 is TGCAGTGCTAGAGAAGCGGGCTATCAGCCCCAGCATTTT. Translating it yields CSAREAGYQPQHF.

The chain uses TRBV18 and TRBJ2-1; D unclear. This CDR3 has 12 residues. V was cut by 0 bases and J by 8 bases, with 5 bases left in between. Looked up from germline, CDR1 is KGHSH and CDR2 is LQKENI. CDR3 in DNA: TGTGCCAGCTCACCACCAATGGATGAGCAGTTCTTC. This translates into CASSPPMDEQFF. The variable domain in full, with the rest retrieved from reference TRBV18 and TRBJ2-1, is NAGVMQNPRHLVRRRGQEARLRCSPMKGHSHVYWYRQLPEEGLKFMVYLQKENIIDESGMPKERFSAEFPKEGPSILRIQQVVRGDSAAYFCASSPPMDEQFFGPGTRLTVL.

The chain recombines TRBV9 with TRBJ2-7; D is possibly TRBD1 or TRBD2 (5 bases each). The length of the CDR3 is 14 residues. With 4 bases removed from V and 0 bases from J, the gap between germline ends came to 11 bases. CDR1 SGDLS and CDR2 YYNGEE come from the germline V gene. CDR3 DNA: TGTGCCAGCAGCAGCCGGGACGCCTCCTACGAGCAGTACTTC. Its translation is CASSSRDASYEQYF.

The V gene is TRBV25-1, the J gene TRBJ2-3; possibly TRBD1 for D (6 bases). Per germline, CDR1 MGHDK and CDR2 SYGVNS. The CDR3 covers 13 residues. The germline V and J ends were trimmed by 4 bases and 10 bases, with 15 bases remaining between them. The CDR3 reads CASSGDIGYAQYF. The CDR3 region has the DNA TGTGCCAGCAGTGGGGACATCGGATATGCGCAGTATTTT.

The rearrangement links TRBV11-3 to TRBJ2-1; 12 bases align to TRBD2. The CDR3 loop spans 18 amino acids. Trimming took 6 bases from V and 3 from J; bases not matched to a gene: 12. The germline V gene encodes CDR1 SGHNT and CDR2 YENEEA. The CDR3: CASSSTSGGPIIYNEQFF. CDR3 bases: TGTGCCAGCAGTTCTACTAGCGGGGGGCCTATTATCTACAATGAGCAGTTCTTC. The full variable domain, with the rest looked up from reference TRBV11-3 and TRBJ2-1, is EAGVVQSPRYKIIEKKQPVAFWCNPISGHNTLYWYLQNLGQGPELLIRYENEEAVDDSQLPKDRFSAERLKGVDSTLKIQPAELGDSAVYLCASSSTSGGPIIYNEQFFGPGTRLTVL.